This entry lists 5 T cell receptor beta chains sequenced from one sample in a study of blood T cell repertoires in COVID-19. The assay was immunoSEQ multiplex PCR, and TCRdb's table has in-frame clones only and misses some. The top ten clones hold less than 3.5% of a sample with about 210,000 clones, 65% to 85% of them seen once. Sequenced sample: PBMCs or T cells enriched from blood (not recorded which). Receptors originate from a young woman who had been exposed to COVID-19.

This chain joins TRBV6-5 and TRBJ1-2; no firm D call. V was cut by 8 bases and J by 8 bases, with 18 bases left in between. The CDR3 covers 13 residues. CDR1 is MNHEY and CDR2 is SVGAGI in the germline V gene. In DNA, the CDR3 is TGTGCCAGCGCAACCGGGAGGGATGCAGGCTACACCTTC. This translates into CASATGRDAGYTF.

The rearrangement joins TRBV9 to TRBJ1-3; D gene unclear. V was cut by 3 bases and J by 2 bases, with 9 bases left in between. Germline CDR1 is SGDLS and CDR2 is YYNGEE. The CDR3 length is 14 residues. Written as DNA, the CDR3 is TGTGCCAGCAGCGCCGAAGCACCTGGAAACACCATATATTTT. Protein product: CASSAEAPGNTIYF.

The chain is built from TRBV5-1 and TRBJ2-7, with 9 bases fitting TRBD1. V shed 4 bases and J 5 bases; nucleotides not matched to a gene: 7. Germline CDR1 SGHRS, CDR2 YFSETQ. The CDR3 loop spans 14 amino acids. The CDR3 DNA sequence: TGCGCCAGCAGCGCGGGGACAGGGAAAGACGAGCAGTACTTC. It codes for CASSAGTGKDEQYF.

The J gene is TRBJ2-7, the V gene TRBV19, with 7 bases lining up with TRBD1. Germline trimming cut 5 bases from V and 3 bases from J; bases unmatched to any gene: 10. This CDR3 region has 15 residues. The germline V gene has CDR1 LNHDA and CDR2 SQIVND (reference sequence). CDR3 DNA: TGTGCCAGTAGTCCGCAGGGGGATCCTGGCTACGAGCAGTACTTC. Translation: CASSPQGDPGYEQYF.

CDR3 sequence: CASSRKTGQGYNSPLHF. The CDR3 DNA reads as TGCGCCAGCAGCCGAAAGACCGGACAGGGGTATAATTCACCCCTCCACTTT. The V and J genes are TRBV4-3 and TRBJ1-6; 9 bases are a match to TRBD1. Trimming took 4 bases from V and 4 from J; bases not matched to a gene: 8. CDR3 size: 17 residues. Germline V gives CDR1 LGHNA, CDR2 YSLEER.